This TCR beta chain is from a study of CD8 T cells in ankylosing spondylitis. Notes on the study in general: What appeared characteristic of ankylosing spondylitis blood was a TCR beta motif of eight highly homologous variants.

Trimming took 3 bases from V and 2 from J, leaving 8 bases between them. This CDR3 comprises 13 residues. Germline CDR1 is SGHRS and CDR2 is YFSETQ. This clonotype showed up just a few times. The target antigen is unknown. MiXCR was run by TCRdb on the 5' RACE reads, yielding one entry per CDR3 protein. This repertoire shows hundreds of thousands of distinct CDR3 sequences, 25% to 30% found once; its top ten account for about 0.89%. Input material: blood, either unsorted or a sorted T cell fraction (not recorded which). The J gene is TRBJ1-2, the V gene TRBV5-1; D is unresolved. This TCR derives from a male donor with ankylosing spondylitis. The CDR3: CASSWTTNYGYTF. The CDR3 nucleotides are TGCGCCAGCAGCTGGACGACGAACTATGGCTACACCTTC.